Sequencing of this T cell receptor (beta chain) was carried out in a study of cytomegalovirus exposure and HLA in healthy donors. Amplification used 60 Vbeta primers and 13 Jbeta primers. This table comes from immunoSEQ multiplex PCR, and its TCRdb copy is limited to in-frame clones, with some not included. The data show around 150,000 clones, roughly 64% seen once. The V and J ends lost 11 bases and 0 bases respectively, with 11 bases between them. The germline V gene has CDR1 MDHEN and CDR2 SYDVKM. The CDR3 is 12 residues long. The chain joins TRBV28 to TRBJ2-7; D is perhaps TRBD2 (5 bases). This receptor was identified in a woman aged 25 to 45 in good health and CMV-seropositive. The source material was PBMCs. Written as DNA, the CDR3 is TGTGCCTCCACGAGGGACTCCTACGAGCAGTACTTC. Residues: CASTRDSYEQYF. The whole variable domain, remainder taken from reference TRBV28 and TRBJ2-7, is DVKVTQSSRYLVKRTGEKVFLECVQDMDHENMFWYRQDPGLGLRLIYFSYDVKMKEKGDIPEGYSVSREKKERFSLILESASTNQTSMYLCASTRDSYEQYFGPGTRLTVT.